A selection of T cell receptor beta chains follows, all from one sample in a study of a mutant IDH1 vaccine in newly diagnosed glioma. TCRdb keeps only in-frame clones here, not all; method: immunoSEQ multiplex PCR. The sample records 45,000 to 60,000 clones, 91% being singletons. These receptors' antigens are unknown. Here the sequenced sample was PBMCs, taken from a glioma patient whose treatment included an IDH1 peptide vaccine. Source of these receptors: a man between 45 and 60 years old with glioma. Each CDR3 is given with its conserved first and last residue. The D gene is left open where the match is weak. Where a row states a size, it is once, few, many or the class of an expanded clone; other rows omit it.

>TRBJ1-2|.|.|TRBV2|12
TGTGCCGTACAGGACTTTAACTATGGCTACACCTTC
CAVQDFNYGYTF
>TRBJ2-5|.|TRBD1|TRBV7-8|17
TGTGCCAGCAGCTTAGCGGAAGGGACAGGGGATCGGGAGACCCAGTACTTC
CASSLAEGTGDRETQYF
>TRBJ1-4|.|.|TRBV6-1|15
TGTGCCAGCAGTGACGCCCTACAGGTGAATGAAAAACTGTTTTTT
CASSDALQVNEKLFF
>TRBJ2-2|.|TRBD1|TRBV27|15
TGTGCCAGCAGCGACAGGGGTCTGAACACCGGGGAGCTGTTTTTT
CASSDRGLNTGELFF
>TRBJ1-2|.|TRBD1|TRBV6-4|16
TGTGCCAGCAGTAAGACAGGGGCGCTATGTTTTATTGGCTACACCTTC
CASSKTGALCFIGYTF
>TRBJ1-3|.|.|TRBV5-1|15
TGCGCCAGCAGCTTGTACCCAGGGGACGGAAACACCATATATTTT
CASSLYPGDGNTIYF
>TRBJ1-1|.|TRBD1|TRBV5-1|17
TGCGCCAGCAGCCCATACCTACAGGGGACCTTGAACACTGAAGCTTTCTTT
CASSPYLQGTLNTEAFF
>TRBJ2-3|.|TRBD2|TRBV4-3|17
TGCGCCAGCAGCCAAGATCCGGGGCTAGCGGGGTCAGATACGCAGTATTTT
CASSQDPGLAGSDTQYF
>TRBJ1-2|.|.|TRBV9|13
TGTGCCAGCAGCGAGGACCACTCTTATGGCTACACCTTC
CASSEDHSYGYTF
>TRBJ1-1|.|TRBD1|TRBV5-1|15
TGCGCCAGTACAGGGGGCGCGGGTATGAACACTGAAGCTTTCTTT
CASTGGAGMNTEAFF
>TRBJ2-7|.|TRBD1|TRBV6-5|13
TGTGCCAGCAGTAGGGGACAGGGGCGCGAGCAGTACTTC
CASSRGQGREQYF
>TRBJ1-2|.|.|TRBV29-1|13
TGCAGCGTAACAGACGACGGTGGAGGAGGCTACACCTTC
CSVTDDGGGGYTF
>TRBJ1-5|.|.|TRBV7-2|12
TGTGCCAGCAGCTACCTAAATCAGCCCCAGCATTTT
CASSYLNQPQHF
>TRBJ1-1|.|.|TRBV6-5|14
TGTGCCAGCAGTTACTGGGCAGGGGCCACTGAAGCTTTCTTT
CASSYWAGATEAFF
>TRBJ1-1|.|TRBD1|TRBV29-1|16
TGCAGCGTTGAAGGTGGACAGGGGGCTTTGAACACTGAAGCTTTCTTT
CSVEGGQGALNTEAFF
>TRBJ2-7|.|.|TRBV7-9|11
TGTGCCAGCAGCTTAGTGTCCGAGCAGTACTTC
CASSLVSEQYF
>TRBJ2-4|.|.|TRBV10-2|14
TGCGCCAGCAGGGAAGAGGGAGTCAAAAACATTCAGTACTTC
CASREEGVKNIQYF
>TRBJ1-4|.|.|TRBV2|13
TGTGCCAGCCAGGGGCCAACTAATGAAAAACTGTTTTTT
CASQGPTNEKLFF
>TRBJ2-4|.|TRBD1|TRBV14|19
TGTGCCAGCAGCCAAGGTTTTCGGGACAGGGGCCTAGCCAAAAACATTCAGTACTTC
CASSQGFRDRGLAKNIQYF
>TRBJ1-2|.|.|TRBV28|15
TGTGCCAGCAGTCTGTCCGGGACGGAGTTATATGGCTACACCTTC
CASSLSGTELYGYTF
>TRBJ1-2|few|.|TRBV6-6|11
TGTGCCGTGGGGGAGGCGGGTGGCTACACCTTC
CAVGEAGGYTF
>TRBJ1-6|.|.|TRBV5-1|16
TGCGCCAGCAGCTTAGAAACGCCGAGTAATAATTCACCCCTCCACTTT
CASSLETPSNNSPLHF
>TRBJ2-3|.|.|TRBV5-5|13
TGTGCCAGCAGCTTGGCCGGGACCAAAGCGCAGTATTTT
CASSLAGTKAQYF
>TRBJ2-6|.|.|TRBV6-4|16
TGTGCCAGCAGTGACTCGGACAGCTCTGGGGCCAACGTCCTGACTTTC
CASSDSDSSGANVLTF